This T cell receptor (beta chain) was documented in a study of T cells in Graves' hyperthyroidism and ophthalmopathy. Amplified TCR beta CDR3 regions derived from RNA transcripts. The HTBI primer set was used in a first-round RT-PCR of the TCR CDR3. TCRdb fed the multiplex PCR reads into MiXCR, producing one record per CDR3 protein. The data hold approximately 690,000 distinct CDR3 sequences, with roughly 14% observed a single time. This clonotype has just a few counts. Trimming cost V 5 bases and J 3 bases; bases outside gene matches: 12. Germline lookup yields CDR1 LNHDA and CDR2 SQIVND (reference sequence). The CDR3 is made up of 16 amino acids.

The specimen sequenced was blood. The source is a woman aged 45-65 years with Graves' ophthalmopathy. The chain employs TRBV19 and TRBJ2-5; the match to TRBD2 covers 7 bases. CDR3 sequence (DNA): TGTGCCAGTAGTGGTGGCCGGTCGGGGGGAGAAGAGACCCAGTACTTC. Its protein is CASSGGRSGGEETQYF.